The 9 T cell receptor beta chains in this list originate from one sample, sequenced in a study of Tregs in tolerant kidney transplant recipients. Sequencing used immunoSEQ multiplex PCR; TCRdb keeps in-frame clones, though not all of them. The table records about 73,000 clones, 80% to 95% of them present only once. The sample here was Tregs from blood, taken before the transplant. These receptor sequences come from a human donor who received a combined kidney and bone marrow transplant.

The V gene is TRBV5-1, the J gene TRBJ2-7; D possibly corresponds to TRBD2 (6 bases). The V and J ends lost 3 bases and 0 bases respectively, with 13 bases between them. This CDR3 has 15 amino acids. Germline V gene data show CDR1 as SGHRS and CDR2 as YFSETQ. Written as DNA, the CDR3 is TGCGCCAGCAGCTCCAGCGCGGGGCCCTCCTACGAGCAGTACTTC. The encoded protein is CASSSSAGPSYEQYF.

The V and J genes are TRBV9 and TRBJ2-3; D may be TRBD2 (5 bases). CDR1 and CDR2 (germline): SGDLS, YYNGEE. This CDR3 is 13 amino acids long. Trimming took 4 bases from V and 3 from J, leaving 9 bases between them. The CDR3 loop reads CASSTSGTDTQYF. In DNA, the CDR3 is TGTGCCAGCAGCACGAGCGGTACAGATACGCAGTATTTT.

On this clone itself: The sample holds other DNA sequences that translate to the same CDR3. V and J are TRBV7-3 and TRBJ2-2; 11 nucleotides match TRBD2. This CDR3 has 16 residues. Germline assignment: CDR1 SGHTA and CDR2 FQGTGA. V trimming: 5 bases; J trimming: 0 bases; junction bases outside the gene matches: 2. In DNA, the CDR3 is TGTGCCAGCAGCCAGGGACTAGCGGCGAACACCGGGGAGCTGTTTTTT. This gives the protein CASSQGLAANTGELFF.

This clone came up a few times. The chain couples TRBV6-5 to TRBJ1-2, with TRBD1 as a possible D gene (6 bases). Germline CDR1 is MNHEY and CDR2 is SVGAGI. Trimming left V 7 bases short and J 7 bases short, with 22 bases between. This CDR3 has 15 amino acids. CDR3 DNA: TGTGCCAGCACGATTCGGTCGGGGGGGCTTCTTGGCTACACCTTC. This translates into CASTIRSGGLLGYTF.

The V gene is TRBV19, the J gene TRBJ2-1; TRBD2 aligns across 8 bases. Germline lookup yields CDR1 LNHDA and CDR2 SQIVND (reference sequence). The CDR3 spans 15 residues. Trimming cost V 4 bases and J 7 bases; bases outside gene matches: 9. CDR3 DNA: TGTGCCAGTAGTAATCCCAGCGGGAGTTTGAATGAGCAGTTCTTC. Translating it yields CASSNPSGSLNEQFF.

V is TRBV11-2 and J is TRBJ2-5; D is unresolved. CDR1 and CDR2 (germline): SGHAT, FQNNGV. CDR3 length: 14 residues. V was pared by 1 base and J by 3 bases, with 9 bases between. In DNA, the CDR3 is TGTGCCAGCAGCTTAGGGCCAGGAGAAGAGACCCAGTACTTC. Residues: CASSLGPGEETQYF.

This clone was seen once. The chain has TRBV2 and TRBJ1-5; D not certain. CDR3 length equals 12 residues. Looked up from germline, CDR1 is SNHLY and CDR2 is FYNNEI. Trimming took 7 bases from V and 4 from J, leaving 8 bases between them. The CDR3 DNA follows: TGTGCCAGCAACCTCCGAAATCAGCCCCAGCATTTT. It is translated as CASNLRNQPQHF.

The rearrangement uses TRBV30 and TRBJ2-1, with 10 positions matching TRBD2. The V gene end was trimmed by 5 bases and the J gene end by 4 bases; junction bases not matched to a gene: 8. Germline loops: CDR1 GTSNPN, CDR2 SVGIG (reference sequence). CDR3 length: 15 residues. CDR3 in DNA: TGTGCCTGGGCTCTTTTAGCGGGAGGATACAATGAGCAGTTCTTC. Translating gives CAWALLAGGYNEQFF.

A few counts support this clone. The chain combines TRBV5-5 with TRBJ1-2; TRBD1 matches at 7 bases. Looked up from germline, CDR1 is SGHKS and CDR2 is YYEKEE (reference sequence). With V trimmed by 2 bases and J by 2 bases, 9 bases remained unmatched. This CDR3 contains 16 residues. Here the CDR3 DNA reads TGTGCCAGCAGCTTAGAAGTCCACAGGGGCAACTATGGCTACACCTTC. The encoded protein is CASSLEVHRGNYGYTF.